This T cell receptor (beta chain) comes out of a study of T cells in Graves' hyperthyroidism and ophthalmopathy. As regards this clonotype: What it binds is not known.

Study-wide results and caveats: Through a model of 13 V-J features, ophthalmopathy was separated from stable hyperthyroidism. Model-based prediction identified ophthalmopathy a median about 7 months prior to its onset.

RNA transcripts provided the source from which TCR beta CDR3 regions were amplified. With the HTBI primer set, the TCR CDR3 went through a first round of RT-PCR. TCRdb recomputed calls from the multiplex PCR reads with MiXCR, one row per CDR3 protein. The table includes more than 500,000 distinct CDR3 sequences, 40% to 50% detected once. For the diagnoses, clinical symptoms, serum thyroxine and TRAb, thyroid ultrasound and orbital computed tomography were used. Trimming removed 6 bases from V and 3 bases from J, with 6 bases in between. Germline CDR1 and CDR2: SEHNR and FQNEAQ (reference sequence). The CDR3 consists of 11 residues.

Sequenced material: peripheral blood or thyroid tissue (not recorded which). The chain links TRBV7-9 to TRBJ2-7; D not certain. This clonotype was sampled from an adult woman with Graves' disease, either hyperthyroidism or ophthalmopathy (not recorded which). The CDR3 loop is CASRGNYEQYF. Here the CDR3 DNA reads TGTGCCAGCAGGGGGAACTACGAGCAGTACTTC. Combining the CDR3 with reference TRBV7-9 and TRBJ2-7 gives the whole variable domain DTGVSQNPRHKITKRGQNVTFRCDPISEHNRLYWYRQTLGQGPEFLTYFQNEAQLEKSRLLSDRFSAERPKGSFSTLEIQRTEQGDSAMYLCASRGNYEQYFGPGTRLTVT.